The clone carrying this T cell receptor beta chain was seen only a few times. A J-beta primer mix and a sample-barcoded 5' primer were used in a second PCR of roughly 7 to 12 cycles. Researchers report that a template-switch adaptor with 12 random nucleotides tagged each cDNA molecule. TCRdb re-analysed the 5' RACE reads in MiXCR, keeping a single row per CDR3 protein. The sample consists of 760,000 or so distinct CDR3 sequences, just under 25% of them appearing once. The data belong to a study of blood T cells in healthy people across ages. The J segment lost 10 bases and the V segment lost 6 bases, leaving 12 bases of the junction unmatched. CDR1 is MNHEY and CDR2 is SMNVEV in the germline V gene (reference sequence). The CDR3 totals 14 residues. With each sample, at least 5.5 micrograms of total RNA were extracted. These data also featured in a second study, about T cells of mothers and their children.

The clonotype comes from a boy aged 5-17 years in good health. V is TRBV27 and J is TRBJ2-1, with TRBD1 matching over 7 bases. Input material: blood. The CDR3 sequence: CASRAAGTAHEQFF. The DNA for the CDR3 is TGTGCCAGCAGGGCCGCCGGGACAGCTCACGAGCAGTTCTTC.